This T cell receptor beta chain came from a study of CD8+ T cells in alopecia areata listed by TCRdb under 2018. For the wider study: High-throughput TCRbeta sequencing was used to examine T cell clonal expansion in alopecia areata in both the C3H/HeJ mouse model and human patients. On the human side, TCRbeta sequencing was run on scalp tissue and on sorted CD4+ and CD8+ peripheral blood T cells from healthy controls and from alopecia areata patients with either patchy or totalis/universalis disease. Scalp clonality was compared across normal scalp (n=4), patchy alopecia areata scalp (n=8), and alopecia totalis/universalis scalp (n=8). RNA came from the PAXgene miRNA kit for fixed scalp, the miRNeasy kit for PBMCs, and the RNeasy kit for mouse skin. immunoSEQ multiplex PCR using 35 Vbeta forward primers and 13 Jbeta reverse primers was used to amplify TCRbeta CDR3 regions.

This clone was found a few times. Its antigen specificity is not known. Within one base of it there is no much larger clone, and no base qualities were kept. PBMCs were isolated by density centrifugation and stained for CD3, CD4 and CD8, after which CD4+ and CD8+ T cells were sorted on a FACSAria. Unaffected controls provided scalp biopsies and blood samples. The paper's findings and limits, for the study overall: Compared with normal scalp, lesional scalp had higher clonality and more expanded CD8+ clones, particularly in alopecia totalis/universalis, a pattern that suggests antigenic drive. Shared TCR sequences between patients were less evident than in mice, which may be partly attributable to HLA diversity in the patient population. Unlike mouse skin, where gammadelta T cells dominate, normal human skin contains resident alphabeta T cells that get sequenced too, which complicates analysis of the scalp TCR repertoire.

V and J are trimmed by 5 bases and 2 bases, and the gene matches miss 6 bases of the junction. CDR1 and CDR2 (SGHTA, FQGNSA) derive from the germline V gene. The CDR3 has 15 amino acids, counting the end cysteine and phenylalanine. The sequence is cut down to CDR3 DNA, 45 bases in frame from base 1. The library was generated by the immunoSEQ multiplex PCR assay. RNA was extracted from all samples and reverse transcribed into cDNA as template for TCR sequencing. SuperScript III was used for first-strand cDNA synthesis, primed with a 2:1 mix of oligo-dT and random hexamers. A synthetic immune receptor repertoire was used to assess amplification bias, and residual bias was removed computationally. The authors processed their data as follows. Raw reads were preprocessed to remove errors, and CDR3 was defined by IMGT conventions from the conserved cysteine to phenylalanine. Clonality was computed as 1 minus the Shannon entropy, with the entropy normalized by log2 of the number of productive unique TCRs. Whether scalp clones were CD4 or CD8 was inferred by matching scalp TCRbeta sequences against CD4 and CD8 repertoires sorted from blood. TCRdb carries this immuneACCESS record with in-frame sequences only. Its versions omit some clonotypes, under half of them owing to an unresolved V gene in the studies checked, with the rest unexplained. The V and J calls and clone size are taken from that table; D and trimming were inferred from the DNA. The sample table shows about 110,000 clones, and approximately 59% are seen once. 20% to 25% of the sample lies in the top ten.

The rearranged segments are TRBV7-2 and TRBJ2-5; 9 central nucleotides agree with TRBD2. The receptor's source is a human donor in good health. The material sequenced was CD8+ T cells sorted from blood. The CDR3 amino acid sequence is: CASSAAGGLQETQYF. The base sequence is TGTGCCAGCAGCGCGGCGGGGGGGCTTCAAGAGACCCAGTACTTC.